The 16 T cell receptor beta chains below were found in one sample sequenced in a study of shared clonotypes between healthy human individuals (dated by TCRdb to 2019 to 2021). The library was generated by the immunoSEQ multiplex PCR assay. TCRdb limited this immuneACCESS table to in-frame rearrangements with V and J called. A share of clones is missing; checked studies link under half to unresolved V genes, and the rest is unexplained. The sample table holds over a million clones, of which around 78% were seen once. In total, the top ten clones hold approximately 0.5% of the sample. Input material: memory CD4+ T cells from PBMCs. The sample's cell subset or site, from its label and the paper: CD45RA-negative fraction. These receptors originate from a man aged 18 to 30 in good health. Some clones in this sample may be carry-over from other donors' samples.

The chain joins TRBV28 to TRBJ1-1, with TRBD1 matching 7 bases. With V trimmed by 9 bases and J by 1 base, 5 bases remained unmatched. Germline V CDR1 and CDR2: MDHEN, SYDVKM. The CDR3 extends over 13 amino acids. The CDR3 nucleotides are TGTGCCAGTACTGGACAGGCGAACACTGAAGCTTTCTTT. This encodes CASTGQANTEAFF. The full variable domain, with the rest looked up from reference TRBV28 and TRBJ1-1, is DVKVTQSSRYLVKRTGEKVFLECVQDMDHENMFWYRQDPGLGLRLIYFSYDVKMKEKGDIPEGYSVSREKKERFSLILESASTNQTSMYLCASTGQANTEAFFGQGTRLTVV.

The chain links TRBV5-4 to TRBJ2-1; D is perhaps TRBD2 (6 bases). CDR1 and CDR2 from the germline V gene are SGHNT and YYREEE (reference sequence). Between the trimmed V and J ends, which lost 1 base and 7 bases, there was a span of 18 bases. CDR3 size: 16 residues. Here the CDR3 reads CASSLSLAPGINEQFF. Here the CDR3 DNA reads TGTGCCAGCAGCTTGTCTCTAGCGCCCGGAATAAATGAGCAGTTCTTC.

The chain combines TRBV6-1 with TRBJ1-2; the D gene is possibly TRBD1 (5 bases). This CDR3 is built from 14 residues. Germline V CDR1 and CDR2: MNHNS, SASEGT. V gave up 1 base and J gave up 5 bases, with 11 bases separating them. Written as DNA, the CDR3 is TGTGCCAGCAGTGAAGTGCCCGGGGGGTATGGCTACACCTTC. Amino acid sequence: CASSEVPGGYGYTF.

A word on this clone: This may come from a read error, since a much larger clone is one base off. The chain has TRBV7-2 and TRBJ2-5; D unclear. Germline values: CDR1 SGHTA, CDR2 FQGNSA. The V and J ends lost 2 bases and 2 bases respectively, with 6 bases between them. The CDR3 consists of 13 residues. The CDR3 reads CASSLSQQETQYF. The CDR3 DNA reads TGTGCCAGCAGCTTATCCCAGCAAGAGACCCAGTACTTC.

Only one count was recorded for this clone. V usage is TRBV27 and J usage is TRBJ2-7, with 8 bases identical to TRBD2. Germline V gives CDR1 MNHEY, CDR2 SMNVEV (reference sequence). V shed 8 bases, J shed 2 bases, and the junction held 11 bases outside the gene matches. This CDR3 is built from 15 residues. This chain's CDR3 is CASGPGGRHPYEQYF. The CDR3 DNA reads TGTGCCAGCGGACCAGGCGGGAGGCACCCCTACGAGCAGTACTTC.

This clone appeared once. V gene TRBV7-8 combines with J gene TRBJ2-3; 7 bases map to TRBD2. Germline V gives CDR1 SGHVS, CDR2 FQNEAQ. The V gene end was trimmed by 5 bases and the J gene end by 5 bases; junction bases not matched to a gene: 10. This CDR3 has 15 residues. The CDR3 nucleotides read TGTGCCAGCAGCCTCCGGGCGGGAGATTTAGATACGCAGTATTTT. Its translation is CASSLRAGDLDTQYF.

As to this clone: A much larger clone lies a single base off, so this may be a read error. In the same sample, other DNA sequences code for this CDR3. The chain uses TRBV7-2 and TRBJ2-3; D is uncertain. The V gene lost 3 bases and the J gene lost 4 bases, with 5 bases spanning the gap. This CDR3 is built from 12 residues. In germline, CDR1 is SGHTA, CDR2 FQGNSA. CDR3 nucleotide sequence: TGTGCCAGCAGCTTTGGTGCAGATACGCAGTATTTT. It is translated as CASSFGADTQYF.

V usage is TRBV7-2 and J usage is TRBJ2-7; TRBD2 matches 7 bases. The CDR3 loop spans 14 amino acids. Unmatched junction bases numbered 4, after V lost 1 base and J lost 4 bases. The germline V gene has CDR1 SGHTA and CDR2 FQGNSA. CDR3 DNA sequence: TGTGCCAGCAGCTTAGATTCGGGAGGATACGAGCAGTACTTC. Protein product: CASSLDSGGYEQYF.

The rearrangement joins TRBV9 to TRBJ2-5; D may correspond to TRBD1 or TRBD2 (6 bases each). This CDR3 comprises 16 residues. Looked up from germline, CDR1 is SGDLS and CDR2 is YYNGEE. V was shortened by 0 bases and J by 2 bases, with 14 bases between the two germline ends. The CDR3, as DNA: TGTGCCAGCAGCGTAGGGTTCGGAGGGGGGCAAGAGACCCAGTACTTC. Its protein product is CASSVGFGGGQETQYF. Filled out from reference TRBV9 and TRBJ2-5, the complete variable domain reads DSGVTQTPKHLITATGQRVTLRCSPRSGDLSVYWYQQSLDQGLQFLIQYYNGEERAKGNILERFSAQQFPDLHSELNLSSLELGDSALYFCASSVGFGGGQETQYFGPGTRLLVL.

The gene calls are TRBV5-8 and TRBJ1-1; D remains ambiguous. V shed 4 bases and J shed 8 bases, with 12 bases lying between them. Germline V gene sequence: CDR1 SGHTS, CDR2 YDEGEE. The CDR3 is 12 residues long. This chain's CDR3 is CASSIFPSEAFF. CDR3 coding DNA: TGTGCCAGCAGCATTTTTCCCTCCGAAGCTTTCTTT.

The chain carries TRBV4-3 and TRBJ2-1; D gene uncertain. Trimming cost V 1 base and J 1 base, with 8 bases left between them. This CDR3 region has 15 residues. From germline, CDR1 is LGHNA and CDR2 YSLEER. The CDR3 loop reads CASSQVGNSYNEQFF. The CDR3 DNA is TGCGCCAGCAGCCAAGTAGGGAATTCCTACAATGAGCAGTTCTTC.

In regard to this clone: This same CDR3 is encoded by further DNA sequences in the sample. The chain joins TRBV19 to TRBJ1-5; D remains unclear. The CDR3 loop spans 14 amino acids. Germline CDR1 is LNHDA and CDR2 is SQIVND (reference sequence). Trimming cost V 1 base and J 3 bases, with 7 bases left between them. CDR3 coding DNA: TGTGCCAGTAGTATAGCTAGGGACAATCAGCCCCAGCATTTT. This translates into CASSIARDNQPQHF.

The genes are TRBV10-3 and TRBJ1-4; 7 nucleotides line up with TRBD1. CDR3 length: 13 amino acids. J was trimmed by 3 bases and V by 8 bases; bases with no gene match: 3. Per germline, CDR1 ENHRY and CDR2 SYGVKD. The CDR3, as DNA: TGTGCCATCGGGGGACAGTCTAATGAAAAACTGTTTTTT. It yields the protein CAIGGQSNEKLFF.

This chain connects TRBV6-6 to TRBJ1-2; TRBD1 agrees at 9 bases. The V segment lost 7 bases and the J segment 0 bases; nucleotides outside the gene matches: 6. Germline values: CDR1 MNHNY, CDR2 SVGAGI (reference sequence). This CDR3 has 15 amino acids. The CDR3 loop is CASTKGQGPNYGYTF. The CDR3 nucleotides are TGTGCCAGCACCAAGGGACAGGGCCCTAACTATGGCTACACCTTC.

The V gene is TRBV11-2, the J gene TRBJ2-7, with 7 bases identical to TRBD1. The CDR3 contains 15 residues. The germline V gene encodes CDR1 SGHAT and CDR2 FQNNGV. The junction had 5 bases not matched to a gene; V was cut back by 3 bases and J by 0 bases. The CDR3 sequence: CASSLGRGFSYEQYF. CDR3 DNA: TGTGCCAGCAGCTTGGGCAGGGGGTTCTCCTACGAGCAGTACTTC.

Note on this clone: A much larger clone is a single base away; this may be a read error. The same CDR3 can be traced to other DNA sequences in this sample. The V call is TRBV7-3, the J call TRBJ2-5, with TRBD1 matching 8 bases. Trimming at V came to 2 bases and at J to 4 bases, leaving 0 bases not matched to a gene. The CDR3 is made up of 13 amino acids. The V gene's germline CDR1 is SGHTA and CDR2 FQGTGA. The CDR3 bases are TGTGCCAGCAGCTTAGGACAGGGAGAGACCCAGTACTTC. Amino acids: CASSLGQGETQYF.